The table lists the clone carrying this TCR beta chain with a few counts. TCRdb keeps only in-frame clones here, not all; method: immunoSEQ multiplex PCR. The table lists fewer than 200,000 clones, around 81% of them singletons. The record originates from a study of blood T cell repertoires in COVID-19. As for the study in general: Acute and convalescent COVID-19 specimens originated in the United States, Italy and Spain. In each case, the material was cDNA or gDNA derived from T cells, B-cell-depleted T cells, or PBMCs.

Enrolment of Seattle patients took place during active infection, and they were followed longitudinally. Trimming removed 4 bases from V and 8 bases from J; junction bases left unmatched: 14. The CDR3 has 16 residues. Germline values: CDR1 SGHRS, CDR2 YFSETQ. The sample was peripheral blood. The clonotype was recovered from a woman older than 75 with COVID-19, enrolled during active disease. This chain joins TRBV5-1 and TRBJ1-4, with TRBD1 identical over 7 bases. The CDR3 DNA reads as TGCGCCAGCAGCCGATCGACAGGGACGGGTGACGAAAAACTGTTTTTT. This gives the protein CASSRSTGTGDEKLFF.